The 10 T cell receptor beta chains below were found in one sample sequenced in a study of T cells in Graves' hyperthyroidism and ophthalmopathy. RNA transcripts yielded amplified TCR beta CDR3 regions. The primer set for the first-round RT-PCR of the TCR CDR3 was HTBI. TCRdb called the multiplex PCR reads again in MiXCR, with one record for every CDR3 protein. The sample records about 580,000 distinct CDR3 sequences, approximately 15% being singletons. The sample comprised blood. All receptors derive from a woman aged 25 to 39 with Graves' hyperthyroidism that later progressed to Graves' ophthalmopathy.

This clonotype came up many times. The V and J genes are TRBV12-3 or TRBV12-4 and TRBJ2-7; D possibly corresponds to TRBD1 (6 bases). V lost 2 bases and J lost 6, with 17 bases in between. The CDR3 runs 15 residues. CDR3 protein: CASSLRGGKSGEQYF. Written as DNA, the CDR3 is TGTGCCAGCAGTTTAAGAGGGGGAAAGTCCGGCGAGCAGTACTTC.

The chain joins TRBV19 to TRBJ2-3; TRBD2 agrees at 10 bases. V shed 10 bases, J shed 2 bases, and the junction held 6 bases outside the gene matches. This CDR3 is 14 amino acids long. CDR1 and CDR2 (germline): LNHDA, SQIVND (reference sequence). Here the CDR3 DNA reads TGTGCCACCAGGACTAGCGGATACACAGATACGCAGTATTTT. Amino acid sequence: CATRTSGYTDTQYF.

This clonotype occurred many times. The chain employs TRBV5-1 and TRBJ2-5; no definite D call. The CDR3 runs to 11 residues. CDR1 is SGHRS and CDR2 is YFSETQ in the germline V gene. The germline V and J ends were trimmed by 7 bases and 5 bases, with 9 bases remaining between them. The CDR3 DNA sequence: TGCGCCAGCGGGTCCGGGGAGACCCAGTACTTC. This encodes CASGSGETQYF.

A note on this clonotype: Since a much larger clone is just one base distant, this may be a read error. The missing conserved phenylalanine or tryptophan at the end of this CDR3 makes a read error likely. CDR3 protein: CASRPGQGNTEAFL. In nucleotides, the CDR3 is TGTGCCAGCAGGCCGGGACAGGGGAACACTGAAGCTTTCCTT. This chain connects TRBV25-1 to TRBJ1-1, with 9 bases fitting TRBD1. The CDR3 totals 14 residues. CDR1 is MGHDK, CDR2 SYGVNS, per germline. The trim removed 6 bases at V and 1 base at J, leaving 3 bases unmatched.

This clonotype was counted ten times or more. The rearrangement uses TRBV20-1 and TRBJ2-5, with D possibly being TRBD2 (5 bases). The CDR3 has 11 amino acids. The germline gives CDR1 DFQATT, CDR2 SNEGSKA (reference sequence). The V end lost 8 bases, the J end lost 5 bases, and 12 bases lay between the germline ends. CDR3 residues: CSSEAAETQYF. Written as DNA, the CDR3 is TGCAGTTCGGAGGCCGCGGAGACCCAGTACTTC.

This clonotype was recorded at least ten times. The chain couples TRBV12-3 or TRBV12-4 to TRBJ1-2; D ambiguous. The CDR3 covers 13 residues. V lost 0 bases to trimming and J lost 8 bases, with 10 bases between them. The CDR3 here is CASSLAPPLGYTF. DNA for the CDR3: TGTGCCAGCAGTTTAGCGCCACCTCTAGGCTACACCTTC.

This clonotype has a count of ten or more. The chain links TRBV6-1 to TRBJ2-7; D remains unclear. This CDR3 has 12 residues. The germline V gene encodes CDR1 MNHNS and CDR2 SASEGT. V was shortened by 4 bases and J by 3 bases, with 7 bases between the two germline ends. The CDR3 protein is CASSVSVYEQYF. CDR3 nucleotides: TGTGCCAGCAGTGTTTCGGTCTACGAGCAGTACTTC.

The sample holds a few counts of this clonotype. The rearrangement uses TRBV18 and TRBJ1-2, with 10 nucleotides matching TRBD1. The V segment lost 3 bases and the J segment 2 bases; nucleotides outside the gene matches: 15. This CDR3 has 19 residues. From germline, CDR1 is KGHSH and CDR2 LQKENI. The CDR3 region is CASSPYPVTGGVGNYGYTF. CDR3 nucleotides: TGTGCCAGCTCACCGTATCCGGTGACAGGGGGCGTAGGGAACTATGGCTACACCTTC.

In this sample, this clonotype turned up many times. The CDR3 here is CASGRTYEQYF. CDR3 coding DNA: TGTGCTTCGGGACGGACCTACGAGCAGTACTTC. The chain couples TRBV7-8 to TRBJ2-7; perhaps D is TRBD1 or TRBD2 (5 bases each). The CDR3 runs to 11 residues. Germline V gene data show CDR1 as SGHVS and CDR2 as FQNEAQ.

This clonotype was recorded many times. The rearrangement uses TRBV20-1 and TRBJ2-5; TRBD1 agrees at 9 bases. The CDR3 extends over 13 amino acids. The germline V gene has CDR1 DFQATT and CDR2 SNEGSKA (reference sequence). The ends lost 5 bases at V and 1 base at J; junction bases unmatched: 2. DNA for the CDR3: TGCAGTGCTTGGGGACAGGGCCAAGAGACCCAGTACTTC. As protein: CSAWGQGQETQYF.